The 28 T cell receptor beta chains reported below all come from one sample, sequenced in a study of cytomegalovirus exposure and HLA in healthy donors. PCR primers comprised 60 Vbeta and 13 Jbeta primers. Profiling relied on immunoSEQ multiplex PCR, and the TCRdb table lists in-frame clones only, not all of them. The table has more than 85,000 clones, roughly three quarters seen once; the top ten hold 6.5% to 8.5%. The sequencing sample was made of PBMCs. Receptors were obtained from a woman between 50 and 59 years old in good health and CMV-seropositive.

This sequence joins TRBV29-1 and TRBJ2-2, with 10 bases that match TRBD2. Trimming removed 2 bases from V and 1 base from J; junction bases left unmatched: 1. CDR3 length equals 15 residues. From germline, CDR1 is SQVTM and CDR2 ANQGSEA. CDR3 protein: CSVESGRVNTGELFF. CDR3 in DNA: TGCAGCGTTGAAAGCGGGAGGGTGAACACCGGGGAGCTGTTTTTT.

The CDR3 reads CASSLRAGSSGGSYEQYF. As DNA, the CDR3 is TGTGCCAGCAGCTTAAGAGCTGGTTCTAGCGGGGGATCCTACGAGCAGTACTTC. V usage is TRBV7-3 and J usage is TRBJ2-7, with TRBD2 matching over 10 bases. CDR1 is SGHTA and CDR2 is FQGTGA in the germline V gene. The V and J ends lost 1 base and 1 base, in that order; junction bases with no gene match: 10. The CDR3 contains 18 residues.

The rearrangement joins TRBV9 to TRBJ1-2, with TRBD1 matching over 11 bases. From germline, CDR1 is SGDLS and CDR2 YYNGEE. Trimming cost V 8 bases and J 3 bases; bases outside gene matches: 12. This CDR3 is built from 16 residues. The CDR3 sequence is CASSRAGQGDYYGYTF. CDR3 sequence (DNA): TGTGCCAGTAGTAGAGCGGGACAGGGGGATTACTATGGCTACACCTTC.

V usage is TRBV7-3 and J usage is TRBJ2-3; 8 bases are shared with TRBD2. Germline CDR1 and CDR2: SGHTA and FQGTGA. The trim removed 4 bases at V and 8 bases at J, leaving 14 bases unmatched. The CDR3 runs 16 residues. The CDR3 here is CASSSSSGTRSRTQYF. The CDR3, as DNA: TGTGCCAGCAGCTCGTCCTCCGGGACTAGATCGCGTACGCAGTATTTT.

V and J are TRBV18 and TRBJ2-2; 9 nucleotides align to TRBD2. Trimming cost V 3 bases and J 5 bases; bases outside gene matches: 4. The CDR3 has 15 residues. Looked up from germline, CDR1 is KGHSH and CDR2 is LQKENI. The CDR3 DNA sequence: TGTGCCAGCTCACCGACCAGCGGGAGGACCGGGGAGCTGTTTTTT. This gives the protein CASSPTSGRTGELFF. Full variable domain (outside the CDR3, taken from reference TRBV18 and TRBJ2-2): NAGVMQNPRHLVRRRGQEARLRCSPMKGHSHVYWYRQLPEEGLKFMVYLQKENIIDESGMPKERFSAEFPKEGPSILRIQQVVRGDSAAYFCASSPTSGRTGELFFGEGSRLTVL.

The J gene is TRBJ2-6, the V gene TRBV18; 8 bases fit TRBD2. Germline CDR1 KGHSH, CDR2 LQKENI. This CDR3 contains 17 residues. J was trimmed by 2 bases and V by 0 bases; bases with no gene match: 3. The CDR3 loop reads CASSPPRAGAGANVLTF. In DNA, the CDR3 is TGTGCCAGCTCACCACCGAGAGCGGGAGCTGGGGCCAACGTCCTGACTTTC.

The J gene is TRBJ2-5, the V gene TRBV5-4, with a weak D call TRBD2 (6 bases). V lost 3 bases, J lost 4 bases, and 16 bases lay in between. Looked up from germline, CDR1 is SGHNT and CDR2 is YYREEE (reference sequence). This CDR3 comprises 15 residues. The CDR3 loop reads CASSYFREMGETQYF. Here the CDR3 DNA reads TGTGCCAGCAGCTACTTTCGGGAGATGGGAGAGACCCAGTACTTC.

By its share, this clone is medium-sized. This chain connects TRBV25-1 to TRBJ1-1; tentatively, D is TRBD1 (6 bases). Trimming cost V 5 bases and J 1 base, with 17 bases left between them. This CDR3 region has 16 residues. Looked up from germline, CDR1 is MGHDK and CDR2 is SYGVNS. CDR3 in amino acids: CASSTGTSDTNTEAFF. DNA for the CDR3: TGTGCCAGCAGTACCGGGACATCGGACACGAACACTGAAGCTTTCTTT.

This chain uses TRBV13 with TRBJ1-5, with unresolved D. Trimming removed 5 bases at V and 9 bases at J, with 11 bases between. CDR1 and CDR2 from the germline V gene are PRHDT and FYEKMQ (reference sequence). This CDR3 is 12 amino acids long. The CDR3: CASSPAEGPQHF. Written as DNA, the CDR3 is TGTGCCAGCAGCCCGGCCGAGGGGCCCCAGCATTTT.

The V gene is TRBV19, the J gene TRBJ2-5; TRBD2 matches 10 bases. V shed 3 bases, J shed 6 bases, and the junction held 7 bases outside the gene matches. The CDR3 loop spans 15 amino acids. Germline V gives CDR1 LNHDA, CDR2 SQIVND (reference sequence). CDR3 protein: CASSIGTSVHQTQYF. The DNA for the CDR3 is TGTGCCAGTAGTATTGGGACTAGCGTACATCAGACCCAGTACTTC.

The chain recombines TRBV4-3 with TRBJ2-5; D might be TRBD2 (6 bases). Germline CDR1 is LGHNA and CDR2 is YSLEER. The CDR3 length is 16 residues. Trimming shortened V by 4 bases and J by 3 bases, and 18 bases separated the two germline ends. The CDR3 sequence: CASSPSGGAQEETQYF. The CDR3 bases are TGCGCCAGCAGCCCCAGCGGAGGGGCACAGGAAGAGACCCAGTACTTC.

The V gene is TRBV7-2, the J gene TRBJ2-5, with 10 bases identical to TRBD1. The trim removed 5 bases at V and 4 bases at J, leaving 7 bases unmatched. In germline, CDR1 is SGHTA, CDR2 FQGNSA. The CDR3 has 15 amino acids. The chain's CDR3 is CASSTRQGALETQYF. The CDR3 DNA is TGTGCCAGCAGCACCAGACAGGGGGCTTTAGAGACCCAGTACTTC.

Notes on this clone: At one of its ends the junction is not consistent with the germline gene, which may arise from a read error. The chain couples TRBV7-9 to TRBJ2-3; 9 positions agree with TRBD1. The CDR3 has 15 residues. From germline, CDR1 is SEHNR and CDR2 FQNEAQ (reference sequence). This CDR3 is CSSSLARTGEDTQYF. DNA of the CDR3: TGTTCCAGCAGCTTAGCTCGGACAGGGGAGGATACGCAGTATTTT.

The rearrangement uses TRBV19 and TRBJ2-7; 10 bases align to TRBD1. CDR3 length: 14 residues. The germline V gene has CDR1 LNHDA and CDR2 SQIVND (reference sequence). The junction had 4 bases not matched to a gene; V was cut back by 8 bases and J by 0 bases. CDR3 loop: CASRTGGNSYEQYF. For the CDR3, the DNA is TGTGCCAGTCGGACAGGGGGAAACTCCTACGAGCAGTACTTC.

The chain combines TRBV19 with TRBJ2-1, with 11 positions matching TRBD2. The germline CDR1 and CDR2 sequences are LNHDA and SQIVND (reference sequence). The CDR3 runs to 16 residues. The V and J ends lost 3 bases and 0 bases, in that order; junction bases with no gene match: 1. As DNA, the CDR3 is TGTGCCAGTAGTATTCTAGCGGGGGGCTCCTACAATGAGCAGTTCTTC. Protein product: CASSILAGGSYNEQFF.

The V and J genes are TRBV10-3 and TRBJ1-2; D is possibly TRBD1 (6 bases). Germline CDR1 is ENHRY and CDR2 is SYGVKD. The CDR3 covers 14 residues. The V end lost 2 bases, the J end lost 3 bases, and 10 bases lay between the germline ends. CDR3 amino acids: CAISESQGYYGYTF. In DNA, the CDR3 is TGTGCCATCAGTGAGAGCCAGGGGTACTATGGCTACACCTTC.

The rearrangement uses TRBV4-1 and TRBJ2-3, with 7 positions matching TRBD2. In germline, CDR1 is MGHRA, CDR2 YSYEKL. The CDR3 loop spans 15 amino acids. V lost 1 base to trimming and J lost 4 bases; unmatched junction nucleotides: 5. CDR3 loop: CASSQVAGVPDTQYF. The CDR3 DNA sequence: TGCGCCAGCAGCCAAGTTGCGGGAGTCCCAGATACGCAGTATTTT.

The chain joins TRBV7-2 to TRBJ2-5; TRBD2 matches 9 bases. V was pared by 1 base and J by 3 bases, with 12 bases of the junction left unmatched. This CDR3 contains 18 residues. CDR1 and CDR2 from the germline V gene are SGHTA and FQGNSA. The CDR3 sequence is CASSLGLGGGAREETQYF. The CDR3 DNA is TGTGCCAGCAGCTTAGGACTAGGCGGGGGGGCTAGAGAAGAGACCCAGTACTTC.

This clone was detected a few times. The chain has TRBV2 and TRBJ2-3; TRBD2 agrees at 14 bases. This CDR3 comprises 16 residues. CDR1 is SNHLY and CDR2 is FYNNEI in the germline V gene. The J segment lost 5 bases and the V segment lost 7 bases, leaving 8 bases of the junction unmatched. The CDR3 protein is CASKTGLAGVLDTQYF. CDR3 bases: TGTGCCAGCAAAACGGGACTAGCGGGAGTTCTAGATACGCAGTATTTT.

The genes are TRBV5-1 and TRBJ2-3; 9 bases fit TRBD1. The CDR3 sequence is 15 residues long. Trimming at V came to 4 bases and at J to 3 bases, leaving 6 bases not matched to a gene. CDR1 SGHRS and CDR2 YFSETQ come from the germline V gene. The chain's CDR3 is CASSPQGAWTDTQYF. CDR3 sequence (DNA): TGCGCCAGCAGCCCACAGGGGGCGTGGACAGATACGCAGTATTTT. Filled out from reference TRBV5-1 and TRBJ2-3, the complete variable domain reads KAGVTQTPRYLIKTRGQQVTLSCSPISGHRSVSWYQQTPGQGLQFLFEYFSETQRNKGNFPGRFSGRQFSNSRSEMNVSTLELGDSALYLCASSPQGAWTDTQYFGPGTRLTVL.

J is TRBJ2-2 and V is TRBV19, with D maybe TRBD2 (5 bases). Between the trimmed V and J ends, which lost 1 base and 6 bases, there was a span of 6 bases. CDR1 and CDR2 (germline): LNHDA, SQIVND (reference sequence). The CDR3 runs 13 residues. CDR3 loop: CASSIAGSGELFF. The CDR3 DNA reads as TGTGCCAGTAGTATAGCGGGGTCCGGGGAGCTGTTTTTT.

The rearrangement links TRBV5-6 to TRBJ2-7; TRBD1 matches at 9 bases. Germline values: CDR1 SGHDT, CDR2 YYEEEE. The CDR3 is made up of 14 amino acids. V lost 2 bases, J lost 1 base, and 1 base stayed unmatched. This CDR3 is CASSFGTGSYEQYF. The CDR3 bases are TGTGCCAGCAGCTTCGGGACAGGGTCCTACGAGCAGTACTTC.

V gene TRBV2 combines with J gene TRBJ1-2, with D possibly TRBD1 on 6 matching bases. This CDR3 is built from 14 residues. Germline CDR1 reads SNHLY; CDR2 reads FYNNEI. V was clipped by 8 bases and J by 1 base, with 14 bases between them. In DNA, the CDR3 is TGTGCCAGCGCCCGAGAACAGGGTAACTATGGCTACACCTTC. It is translated as CASAREQGNYGYTF.

There are a few counts of this clone. The J gene is TRBJ2-3, the V gene TRBV5-6; a weak D match, TRBD1 (6 bases). CDR1 and CDR2 (germline): SGHDT, YYEEEE. This CDR3 region has 16 residues. Trimming pared 0 bases from V and 3 bases from J, leaving 14 bases between. The CDR3 region is CASSLVGAGVTDTQYF. CDR3 bases: TGTGCCAGCAGCTTGGTGGGGGCAGGGGTTACAGATACGCAGTATTTT. The full variable domain, rest sourced from reference TRBV5-6 and TRBJ2-3, is DAGVTQSPTHLIKTRGQQVTLRCSPKSGHDTVSWYQQALGQGPQFIFQYYEEEERQRGNFPDRFSGHQFPNYSSELNVNALLLGDSALYLCASSLVGAGVTDTQYFGPGTRLTVL.

The V call is TRBV5-1, the J call TRBJ2-1, with D possibly TRBD2 on 5 matching bases. Germline assignment: CDR1 SGHRS and CDR2 YFSETQ. CDR3 length equals 13 residues. Deletions cut 0 bases from V and 7 bases from J, with 8 bases between. The CDR3 coding sequence is TGCGCCAGCAGCTTGGCCGGCGGGAATGAGCAGTTCTTC. Translated: CASSLAGGNEQFF.

The chain joins TRBV7-8 to TRBJ2-7; 8 nucleotides agree with TRBD2. CDR1 is SGHVS and CDR2 is FQNEAQ in the germline V gene. The V gene end was trimmed by 1 base and the J gene end by 0 bases; junction bases not matched to a gene: 2. The CDR3 runs to 15 residues. CDR3 in DNA: TGTGCCAGCAGCTTAGAACTAGCGGACTCCTACGAGCAGTACTTC. Translated, it gives CASSLELADSYEQYF.

This clone has more than one count but fewer than ten. The chain joins TRBV5-4 to TRBJ2-2, with 9 nucleotides matching TRBD1. Per the germline V gene, CDR1 is SGHNT and CDR2 is YYREEE (reference sequence). CDR3 size: 15 residues. V lost 6 bases to trimming and J lost 5 bases; unmatched junction nucleotides: 8. The CDR3 is CASTYRGRGTGELFF. The CDR3 DNA follows: TGTGCCAGCACCTACAGGGGGCGCGGGACCGGGGAGCTGTTTTTT.

V is TRBV4-3 and J is TRBJ2-7; D is undetermined. V lost 0 bases and J lost 0, with 9 bases in between. The CDR3 length is 15 residues. Germline V CDR1 and CDR2: LGHNA, YSLEER. The CDR3 here is CASSQEAGYSYEQYF. The CDR3 nucleotides read TGCGCCAGCAGCCAAGAGGCAGGCTACTCCTACGAGCAGTACTTC.